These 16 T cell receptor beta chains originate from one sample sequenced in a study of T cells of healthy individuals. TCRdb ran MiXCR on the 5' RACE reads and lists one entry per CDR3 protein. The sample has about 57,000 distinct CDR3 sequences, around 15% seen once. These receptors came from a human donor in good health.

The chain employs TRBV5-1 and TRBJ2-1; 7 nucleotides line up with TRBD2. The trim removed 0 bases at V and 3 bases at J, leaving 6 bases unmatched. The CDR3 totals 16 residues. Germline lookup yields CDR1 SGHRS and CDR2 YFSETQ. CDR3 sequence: CASSLVSAGNYNEQFF. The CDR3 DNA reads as TGCGCCAGCAGCTTGGTTTCAGCGGGAAACTACAATGAGCAGTTCTTC.

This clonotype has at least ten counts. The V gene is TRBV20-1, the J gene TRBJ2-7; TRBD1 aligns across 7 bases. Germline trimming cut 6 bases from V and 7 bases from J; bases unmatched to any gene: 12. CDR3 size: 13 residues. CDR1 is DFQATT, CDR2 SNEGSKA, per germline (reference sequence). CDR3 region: CSAKGEGAQEQYF. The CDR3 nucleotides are TGCAGTGCAAAAGGCGAGGGGGCGCAAGAGCAGTACTTC.

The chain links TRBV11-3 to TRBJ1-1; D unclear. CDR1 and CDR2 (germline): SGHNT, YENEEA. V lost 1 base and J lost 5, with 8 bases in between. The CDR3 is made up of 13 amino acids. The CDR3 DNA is TGTGCCAGCAGCTTAGCCGGGGTGACTGAAGCTTTCTTT. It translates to CASSLAGVTEAFF.

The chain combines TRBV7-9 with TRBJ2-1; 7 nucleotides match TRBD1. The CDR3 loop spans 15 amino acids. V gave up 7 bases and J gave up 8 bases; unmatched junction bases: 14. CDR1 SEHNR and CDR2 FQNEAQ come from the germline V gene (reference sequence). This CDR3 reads CASTNRGGASDEQFF. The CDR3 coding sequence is TGTGCCAGCACAAACAGGGGCGGTGCGAGTGATGAGCAGTTCTTC.

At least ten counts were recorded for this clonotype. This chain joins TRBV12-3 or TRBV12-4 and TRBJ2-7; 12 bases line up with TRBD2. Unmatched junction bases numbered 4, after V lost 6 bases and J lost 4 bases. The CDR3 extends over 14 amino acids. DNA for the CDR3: TGTGCCAGCAGGTGGACTAGCGGGAAGTACGAGCAGTACTTC. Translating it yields CASRWTSGKYEQYF.

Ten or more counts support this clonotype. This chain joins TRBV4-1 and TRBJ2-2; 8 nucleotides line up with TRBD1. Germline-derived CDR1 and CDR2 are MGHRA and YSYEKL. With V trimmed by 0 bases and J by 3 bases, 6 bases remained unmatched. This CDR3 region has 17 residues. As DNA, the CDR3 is TGCGCCAGCAGCCAAGATGGCCCAGGGGGCTACACCGGGGAGCTGTTTTTT. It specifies CASSQDGPGGYTGELFF.

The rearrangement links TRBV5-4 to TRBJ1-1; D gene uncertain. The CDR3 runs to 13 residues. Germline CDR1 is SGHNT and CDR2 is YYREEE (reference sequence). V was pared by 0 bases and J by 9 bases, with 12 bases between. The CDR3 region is CASSLVEGRKAFF. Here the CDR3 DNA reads TGTGCCAGCAGCTTGGTAGAGGGCCGAAAAGCTTTCTTT.

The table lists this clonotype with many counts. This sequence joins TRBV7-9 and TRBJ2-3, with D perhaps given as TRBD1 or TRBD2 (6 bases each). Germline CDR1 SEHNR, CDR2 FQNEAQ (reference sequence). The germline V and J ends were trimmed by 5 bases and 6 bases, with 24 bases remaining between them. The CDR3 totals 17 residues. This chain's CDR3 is CASSPPLRLRGADTQYF. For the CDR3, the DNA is TGTGCCAGCAGCCCCCCGTTACGGTTAAGGGGGGCGGATACGCAGTATTTT. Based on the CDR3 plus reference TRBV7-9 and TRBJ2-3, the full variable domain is DTGVSQNPRHKITKRGQNVTFRCDPISEHNRLYWYRQTLGQGPEFLTYFQNEAQLEKSRLLSDRFSAERPKGSFSTLEIQRTEQGDSAMYLCASSPPLRLRGADTQYFGPGTRLTVL.

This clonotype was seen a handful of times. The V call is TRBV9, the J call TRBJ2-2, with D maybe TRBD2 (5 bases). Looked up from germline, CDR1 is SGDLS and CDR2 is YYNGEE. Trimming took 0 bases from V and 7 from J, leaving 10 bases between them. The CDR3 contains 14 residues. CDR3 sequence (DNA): TGTGCCAGCAGCGTAGACACGGCGGGCGGGGAGCTGTTTTTT. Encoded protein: CASSVDTAGGELFF.

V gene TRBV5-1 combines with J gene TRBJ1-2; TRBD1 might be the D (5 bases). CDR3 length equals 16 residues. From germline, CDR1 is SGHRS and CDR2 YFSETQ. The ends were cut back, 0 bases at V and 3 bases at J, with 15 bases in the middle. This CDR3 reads CASSLAGWRGDYGYTF. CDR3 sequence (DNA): TGCGCCAGCAGCTTGGCCGGGTGGCGGGGCGACTATGGCTACACCTTC. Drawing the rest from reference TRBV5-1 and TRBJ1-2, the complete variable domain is KAGVTQTPRYLIKTRGQQVTLSCSPISGHRSVSWYQQTPGQGLQFLFEYFSETQRNKGNFPGRFSGRQFSNSRSEMNVSTLELGDSALYLCASSLAGWRGDYGYTFGSGTRLTVV.

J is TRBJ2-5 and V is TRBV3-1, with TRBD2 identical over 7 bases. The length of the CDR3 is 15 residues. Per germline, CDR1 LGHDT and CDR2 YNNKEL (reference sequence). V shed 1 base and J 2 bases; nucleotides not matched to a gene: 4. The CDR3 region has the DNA TGTGCCAGCAGCCAAGTTGGGGGGGTGCAAGAGACCCAGTACTTC. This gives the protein CASSQVGGVQETQYF.

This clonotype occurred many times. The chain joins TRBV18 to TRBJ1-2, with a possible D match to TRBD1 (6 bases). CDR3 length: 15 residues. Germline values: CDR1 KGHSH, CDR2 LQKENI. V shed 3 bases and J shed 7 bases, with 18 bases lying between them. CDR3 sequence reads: CASSPNRGQGAGYTF. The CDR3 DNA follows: TGTGCCAGCTCACCCAACCGGGGACAAGGGGCTGGCTACACCTTC.

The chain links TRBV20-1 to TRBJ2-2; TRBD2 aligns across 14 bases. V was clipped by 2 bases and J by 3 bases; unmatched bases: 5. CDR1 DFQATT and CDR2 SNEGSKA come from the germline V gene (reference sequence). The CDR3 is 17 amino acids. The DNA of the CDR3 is TGCAGTGCTAGATCGACTAGCGGGGGGGCCCACACCGGGGAGCTGTTTTTT. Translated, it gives CSARSTSGGAHTGELFF.

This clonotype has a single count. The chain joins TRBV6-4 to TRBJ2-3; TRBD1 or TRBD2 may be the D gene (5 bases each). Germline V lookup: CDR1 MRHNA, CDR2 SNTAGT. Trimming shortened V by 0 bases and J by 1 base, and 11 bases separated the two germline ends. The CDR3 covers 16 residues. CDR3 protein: CASSDSRGGGTDTQYF. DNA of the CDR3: TGTGCCAGCAGTGACTCGAGGGGCGGAGGCACAGATACGCAGTATTTT.

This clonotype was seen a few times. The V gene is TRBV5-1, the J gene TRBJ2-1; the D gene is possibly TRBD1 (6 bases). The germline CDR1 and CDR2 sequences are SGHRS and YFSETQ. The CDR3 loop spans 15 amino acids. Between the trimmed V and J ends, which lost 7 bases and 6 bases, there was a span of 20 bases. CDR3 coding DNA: TGCGCCAGCCGTCGAACCCAGGGGTTCGGCAATGAGCAGTTCTTC. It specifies CASRRTQGFGNEQFF.

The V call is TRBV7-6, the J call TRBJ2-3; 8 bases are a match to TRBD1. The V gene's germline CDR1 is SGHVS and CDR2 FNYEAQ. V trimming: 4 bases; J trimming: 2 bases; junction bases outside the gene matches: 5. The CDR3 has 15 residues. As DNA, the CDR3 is TGTGCCAGCAGCTCTCAGGGGGCCATCACAGATACGCAGTATTTT. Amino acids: CASSSQGAITDTQYF.